These 22 T cell receptor beta chains share one sample of origin, sequenced in a study of shared clonotypes between healthy human individuals. Profiled with immunoSEQ multiplex PCR; TCRdb holds only in-frame clones, not every one. Of under 1,900,000 clones in the sample, 98% to 99% were seen once. Material: naive CD4+ T cells sorted from blood. The subset denotes: CD45RA+ positively selected. The receptors were sampled from a man aged 25-45 years in good health.

The rearrangement uses TRBV21-1 and TRBJ2-7; the table assigns TRBD1, which was not confirmed against the DNA. TRBV21-1 has pseudogene status. This CDR3 region has 17 residues. The CDR3 loop reads CASSKATPGQGLGFQYF. DNA for the CDR3: TGTGCCAGCAGCAAAGCTACCCCGGGACAGGGCTTAGGGTTCCAGTACTTC.

The genes are TRBV14 and TRBJ2-5; 13 bases match TRBD2. Per germline, CDR1 SGHDN and CDR2 FVKESK. The V gene end was trimmed by 5 bases and the J gene end by 5 bases; junction bases not matched to a gene: 17. The CDR3 covers 19 residues. The CDR3 is CASSDRAKLAGGHRETQYF. In DNA form, the CDR3 reads TGTGCCAGCAGCGACCGGGCAAAACTAGCGGGAGGGCATCGGGAGACCCAGTACTTC.

Note on this clone: The sample holds other DNA sequences that translate to the same CDR3. This rearrangement joins TRBV18 to TRBJ1-1; D is unclear. The V end lost 3 bases, the J end lost 11 bases, and 10 bases lay between the germline ends. The V gene's germline CDR1 is KGHSH and CDR2 LQKENI. CDR3 length: 11 residues. The CDR3 loop is CASSPSGGAFF. In nucleotides, the CDR3 is TGTGCCAGCTCACCCTCGGGCGGGGCTTTCTTT.

The rearrangement uses TRBV28 and TRBJ2-7; perhaps TRBD2 as D (6 bases). V lost 6 bases and J lost 3, with 12 bases in between. This CDR3 contains 13 residues. CDR1 is MDHEN, CDR2 SYDVKM, per germline. CDR3 region: CASSIGGSYEQYF. Written as DNA, the CDR3 is TGTGCCAGCAGCATAGGAGGGAGCTACGAGCAGTACTTC.

This chain connects TRBV7-9 to TRBJ2-3, with D perhaps TRBD1 (6 bases). This CDR3 spans 15 amino acids. Germline assignment: CDR1 SEHNR and CDR2 FQNEAQ (reference sequence). V was clipped by 4 bases and J by 5 bases, with 16 bases between them. The DNA of the CDR3 is TGTGCCAGCAGCTGGGGGCGGAGGTCGAAAGATACGCAGTATTTT. Residues: CASSWGRRSKDTQYF.

Only one count was recorded for this clone. The chain is built from TRBV7-9 and TRBJ2-7; D is unresolved. The CDR3 has 14 amino acids. Germline-derived CDR1 and CDR2 are SEHNR and FQNEAQ (reference sequence). Trimming removed 4 bases from V and 0 bases from J, with 10 bases in between. CDR3: CASSSIRGSYEQYF. The DNA for the CDR3 is TGTGCCAGCAGCTCCATCCGCGGCTCCTACGAGCAGTACTTC.

J is TRBJ2-7 and V is TRBV6-1; D not certain. Germline V gene data show CDR1 as MNHNS and CDR2 as SASEGT. Deletions cut 2 bases from V and 0 bases from J, with 8 bases between. The CDR3 runs 14 residues. CDR3: CASSEYRSSYEQYF. CDR3 nucleotide sequence: TGTGCCAGCAGTGAATACCGGAGCTCCTACGAGCAGTACTTC.

CDR3 sequence reads: CASSNPGLQEYNEQFF. In nucleotides, the CDR3 is TGTGCCAGCAGCAATCCGGGACTACAGGAGTACAATGAGCAGTTCTTC. V gene TRBV11-2 combines with J gene TRBJ2-1, with 7 bases lining up with TRBD2. The junction had 11 bases not matched to a gene; V was cut back by 5 bases and J by 4 bases. This CDR3 has 16 residues. Germline-derived CDR1 and CDR2 are SGHAT and FQNNGV.

This clone was counted once. The gene calls are TRBV19 and TRBJ1-4, with a weak D call TRBD1 (6 bases). This CDR3 spans 15 amino acids. Trimming took 6 bases from V and 8 from J, leaving 19 bases between them. Germline CDR1 is LNHDA and CDR2 is SQIVND (reference sequence). CDR3 protein: CASSYLQGSGEKLFF. DNA for the CDR3: TGTGCCAGTAGCTACTTGCAGGGGAGTGGGGAAAAACTGTTTTTT.

This clone was observed a single time. The chain is built from TRBV28 and TRBJ2-2; D is perhaps TRBD1 (6 bases). Germline V gene lookup returns CDR1 MDHEN and CDR2 SYDVKM. The CDR3 is 16 amino acids. Trimming took 8 bases from V and 1 from J, leaving 17 bases between them. The CDR3 sequence: CASSITGRGNTGELFF. CDR3 DNA sequence: TGTGCCAGCTCAATAACCGGCAGGGGGAACACCGGGGAGCTGTTTTTT. Looking up the rest from reference TRBV28 and TRBJ2-2 gives the full variable domain: DVKVTQSSRYLVKRTGEKVFLECVQDMDHENMFWYRQDPGLGLRLIYFSYDVKMKEKGDIPEGYSVSREKKERFSLILESASTNQTSMYLCASSITGRGNTGELFFGEGSRLTVL.

The V gene is TRBV7-8, the J gene TRBJ2-2; 7 nucleotides line up with TRBD2. CDR1 is SGHVS and CDR2 is FQNEAQ in the germline V gene. This CDR3 comprises 19 residues. V dropped 2 bases and J dropped 0; count of bases not matched to a gene: 12. The CDR3 spells CASSLFTVSGITNTGELFF. Here the CDR3 DNA reads TGTGCCAGCAGCTTATTTACCGTGAGCGGGATCACGAACACCGGGGAGCTGTTTTTT.

The rearrangement uses TRBV19 and TRBJ1-2, with D possibly TRBD1 on 6 matching bases. Germline CDR1 is LNHDA and CDR2 is SQIVND (reference sequence). The V and J ends lost 4 bases and 4 bases respectively, with 16 bases between them. CDR3 size: 15 residues. CDR3 coding DNA: TGTGCCAGTAGTAGACCGGGACAACGAATCTATGGCTACACCTTC. It encodes CASSRPGQRIYGYTF.

Of note for this clone: In the same sample, other DNA sequences code for this CDR3. V is TRBV9 and J is TRBJ1-1, with TRBD1 as a possible D gene (6 bases). CDR3 size: 15 residues. In germline, CDR1 is SGDLS, CDR2 YYNGEE. Trimming shortened V by 0 bases and J by 0 bases, and 9 bases separated the two germline ends. The CDR3 is CASSVGGQLNTEAFF. DNA of the CDR3: TGTGCCAGCAGCGTAGGGGGACAATTGAACACTGAAGCTTTCTTT.

The chain has TRBV5-1 and TRBJ1-3; 7 nucleotides agree with TRBD1. Germline CDR1 and CDR2: SGHRS and YFSETQ. Losses at the gene ends were 0 bases for V and 1 base for J; bases not matched to a gene: 4. CDR3 length: 16 amino acids. Here the CDR3 reads CASSLGDSPSGNTIYF. The CDR3 DNA is TGCGCCAGCAGCTTGGGGGACAGTCCTTCTGGAAACACCATATATTTT. The full variable domain, its missing parts supplied by reference TRBV5-1 and TRBJ1-3, is KAGVTQTPRYLIKTRGQQVTLSCSPISGHRSVSWYQQTPGQGLQFLFEYFSETQRNKGNFPGRFSGRQFSNSRSEMNVSTLELGDSALYLCASSLGDSPSGNTIYFGEGSWLTVV.

The CDR3 loop is CASRENRGPSETQYF. The CDR3 DNA reads as TGTGCCAGCAGGGAAAACAGGGGGCCGAGCGAGACCCAGTACTTC. The genes are TRBV28 and TRBJ2-5; 9 nucleotides agree with TRBD1. V lost 6 bases to trimming and J lost 5 bases; unmatched junction nucleotides: 10. The CDR3 contains 15 residues. The germline V gene encodes CDR1 MDHEN and CDR2 SYDVKM.

This chain joins TRBV28 and TRBJ1-1, with D unclear. Germline V gene lookup returns CDR1 MDHEN and CDR2 SYDVKM. This CDR3 is built from 12 residues. Trimming shortened V by 2 bases and J by 4 bases, and 5 bases separated the two germline ends. The DNA of the CDR3 is TGTGCCAGCAGTTTAAGCCCCACTGAAGCTTTCTTT. The encoded protein is CASSLSPTEAFF.

This chain uses TRBV28 with TRBJ2-7, with a possible D match to TRBD1 (6 bases). Germline CDR1 and CDR2: MDHEN and SYDVKM. The CDR3 totals 14 residues. V gave up 6 bases and J gave up 2 bases, with 14 bases separating them. The CDR3 spells CASRIIQGTYEQYF. The CDR3 DNA is TGTGCCAGCAGGATAATACAGGGCACCTACGAGCAGTACTTC.

Only one count was recorded for this clone. The chain joins TRBV5-1 to TRBJ2-7; D not resolved. The CDR3 runs 13 residues. Trimming removed 7 bases from V and 2 bases from J, with 13 bases in between. Germline V CDR1 and CDR2: SGHRS, YFSETQ. The CDR3 DNA is TGCGCCAGCGCCCCTGCAGGAACCTACGAGCAGTACTTC. It translates to CASAPAGTYEQYF.

The gene calls are TRBV9 and TRBJ1-1; TRBD1 matches 9 bases. CDR1 and CDR2 from the germline V gene are SGDLS and YYNGEE. V trimming: 0 bases; J trimming: 6 bases; junction bases outside the gene matches: 3. The CDR3 contains 14 residues. This CDR3 reads CASSVGGQGAEAFF. CDR3 DNA: TGTGCCAGCAGCGTAGGGGGACAGGGAGCTGAAGCTTTCTTT. Full variable domain (missing parts from reference TRBV9 and TRBJ1-1): DSGVTQTPKHLITATGQRVTLRCSPRSGDLSVYWYQQSLDQGLQFLIQYYNGEERAKGNILERFSAQQFPDLHSELNLSSLELGDSALYFCASSVGGQGAEAFFGQGTRLTVV.

J is TRBJ1-1 and V is TRBV5-4; no reliable D call. Trimming cost V 8 bases and J 0 bases, with 14 bases left between them. There are 14 residues in the CDR3. Germline values: CDR1 SGHNT, CDR2 YYREEE (reference sequence). The CDR3 nucleotides are TGTGCCAGTCTAACCTGGGGAATGAACACTGAAGCTTTCTTT. It yields the protein CASLTWGMNTEAFF.

This rearrangement joins TRBV5-4 to TRBJ1-3; maybe TRBD1 (6 bases). This CDR3 is built from 15 residues. V was clipped by 1 base and J by 4 bases, with 12 bases between them. The germline V gene encodes CDR1 SGHNT and CDR2 YYREEE (reference sequence). CDR3 in DNA: TGTGCCAGCAGCTTGCCACAGGGCGGGGGAAACACCATATATTTT. Protein sequence: CASSLPQGGGNTIYF.

A remark on this clone: Other nucleotide sequences in the sample specify the same CDR3. This chain joins TRBV28 and TRBJ1-5; unclear D gene. Germline V lookup: CDR1 MDHEN, CDR2 SYDVKM. The V and J ends lost 4 bases and 4 bases respectively, with 8 bases between them. This CDR3 has 13 amino acids. The CDR3 nucleotides are TGTGCCAGCAGTTCAGTCGGGAATCAGCCCCAGCATTTT. Its protein is CASSSVGNQPQHF.